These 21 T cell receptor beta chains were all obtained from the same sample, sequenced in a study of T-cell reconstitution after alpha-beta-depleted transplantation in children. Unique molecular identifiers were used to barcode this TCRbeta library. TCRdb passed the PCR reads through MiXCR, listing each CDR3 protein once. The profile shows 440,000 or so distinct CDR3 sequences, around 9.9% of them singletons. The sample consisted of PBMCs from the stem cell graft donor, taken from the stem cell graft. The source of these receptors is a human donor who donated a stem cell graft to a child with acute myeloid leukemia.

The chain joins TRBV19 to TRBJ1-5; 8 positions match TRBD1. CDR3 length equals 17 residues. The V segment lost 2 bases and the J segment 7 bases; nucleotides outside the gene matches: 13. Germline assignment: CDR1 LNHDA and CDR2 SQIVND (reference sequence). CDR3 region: CASSILVAGGAGQPQHF. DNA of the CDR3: TGTGCCAGTAGTATATTAGTGGCAGGGGGCGCCGGGCAGCCCCAGCATTTT.

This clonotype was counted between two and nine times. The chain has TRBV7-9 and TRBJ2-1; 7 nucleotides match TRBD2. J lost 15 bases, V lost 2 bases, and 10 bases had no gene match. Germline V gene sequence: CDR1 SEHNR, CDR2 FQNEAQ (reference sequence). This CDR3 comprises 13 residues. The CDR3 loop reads CASSLTGGGSPFF. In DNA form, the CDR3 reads TGTGCCAGCAGCTTAACTGGGGGGGGTTCGCCGTTCTTC.

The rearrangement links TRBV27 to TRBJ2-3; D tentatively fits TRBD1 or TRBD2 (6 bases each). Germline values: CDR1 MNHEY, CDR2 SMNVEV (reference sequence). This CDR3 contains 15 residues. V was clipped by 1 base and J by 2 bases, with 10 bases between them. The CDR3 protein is CASSLFGGLTDTQYF. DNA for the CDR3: TGTGCCAGCAGTTTATTTGGGGGGCTCACAGATACGCAGTATTTT.

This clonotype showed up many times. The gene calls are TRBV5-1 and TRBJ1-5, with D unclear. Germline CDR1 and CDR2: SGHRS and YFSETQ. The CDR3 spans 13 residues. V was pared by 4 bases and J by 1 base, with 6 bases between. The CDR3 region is CASSVESNQPQHF. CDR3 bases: TGCGCCAGCAGCGTCGAAAGCAATCAGCCCCAGCATTTT. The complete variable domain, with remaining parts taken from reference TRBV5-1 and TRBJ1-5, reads KAGVTQTPRYLIKTRGQQVTLSCSPISGHRSVSWYQQTPGQGLQFLFEYFSETQRNKGNFPGRFSGRQFSNSRSEMNVSTLELGDSALYLCASSVESNQPQHFGDGTRLSIL.

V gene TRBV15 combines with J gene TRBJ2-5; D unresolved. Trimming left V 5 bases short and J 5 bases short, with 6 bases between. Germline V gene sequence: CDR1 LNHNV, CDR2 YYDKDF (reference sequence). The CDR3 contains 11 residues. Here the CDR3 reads CATSVWETQYF. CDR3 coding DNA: TGTGCCACCAGCGTGTGGGAGACCCAGTACTTC. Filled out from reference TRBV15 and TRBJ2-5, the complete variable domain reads DAMVIQNPRYQVTQFGKPVTLSCSQTLNHNVMYWYQQKSSQAPKLLFHYYDKDFNNEADTPDNFQSRRPNTSFCFLDIRSPGLGDTAMYLCATSVWETQYFGPGTRLLVL.

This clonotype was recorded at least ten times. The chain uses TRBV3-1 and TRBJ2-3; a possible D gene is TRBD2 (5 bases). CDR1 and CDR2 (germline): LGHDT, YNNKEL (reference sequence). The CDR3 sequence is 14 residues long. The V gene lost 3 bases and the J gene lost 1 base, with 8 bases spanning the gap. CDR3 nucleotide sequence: TGTGCCAGCAGCCAGGACTTGGGCACAGATACGCAGTATTTT. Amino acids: CASSQDLGTDTQYF.

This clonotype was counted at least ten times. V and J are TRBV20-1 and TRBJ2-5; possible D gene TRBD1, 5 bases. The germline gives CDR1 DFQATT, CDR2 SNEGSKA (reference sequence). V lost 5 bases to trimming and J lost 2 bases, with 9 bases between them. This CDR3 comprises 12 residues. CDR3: CSAGARQETQYF. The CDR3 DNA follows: TGCAGTGCTGGGGCTAGACAAGAGACCCAGTACTTC.

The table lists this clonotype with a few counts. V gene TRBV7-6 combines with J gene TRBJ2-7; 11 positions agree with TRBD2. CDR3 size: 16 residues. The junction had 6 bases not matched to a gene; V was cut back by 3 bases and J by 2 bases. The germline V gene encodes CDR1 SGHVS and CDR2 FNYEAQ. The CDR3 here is CASSFQTSGTPYEQYF. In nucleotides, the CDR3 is TGTGCCAGCAGCTTCCAGACTAGCGGGACTCCCTACGAGCAGTACTTC.

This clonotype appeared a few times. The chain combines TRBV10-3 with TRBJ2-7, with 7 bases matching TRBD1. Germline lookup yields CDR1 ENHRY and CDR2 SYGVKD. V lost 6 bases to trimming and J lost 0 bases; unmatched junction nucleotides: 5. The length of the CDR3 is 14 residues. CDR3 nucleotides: TGTGCCATCAGATCGGACAGGACCTCCTACGAGCAGTACGTC. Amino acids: CAIRSDRTSYEQYV.

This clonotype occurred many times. CDR3 amino acids: CSVEDGTGFNEKLFF. CDR3 in DNA: TGCAGCGTTGAAGACGGGACAGGGTTTAATGAAAAACTGTTTTTT. The chain recombines TRBV29-1 with TRBJ1-4, with TRBD1 matching 9 bases. The CDR3 has 15 residues. Germline V lookup: CDR1 SQVTM, CDR2 ANQGSEA. V trimming: 0 bases; J trimming: 4 bases; junction bases outside the gene matches: 3.

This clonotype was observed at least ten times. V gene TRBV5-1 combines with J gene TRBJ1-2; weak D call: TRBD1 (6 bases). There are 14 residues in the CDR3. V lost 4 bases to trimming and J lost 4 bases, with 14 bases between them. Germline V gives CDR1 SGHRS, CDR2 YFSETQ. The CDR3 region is CASSPGGAAYGYTF. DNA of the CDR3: TGCGCCAGCAGCCCTGGGGGGGCGGCCTATGGCTACACCTTC. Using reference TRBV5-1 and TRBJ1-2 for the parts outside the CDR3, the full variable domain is KAGVTQTPRYLIKTRGQQVTLSCSPISGHRSVSWYQQTPGQGLQFLFEYFSETQRNKGNFPGRFSGRQFSNSRSEMNVSTLELGDSALYLCASSPGGAAYGYTFGSGTRLTVV.

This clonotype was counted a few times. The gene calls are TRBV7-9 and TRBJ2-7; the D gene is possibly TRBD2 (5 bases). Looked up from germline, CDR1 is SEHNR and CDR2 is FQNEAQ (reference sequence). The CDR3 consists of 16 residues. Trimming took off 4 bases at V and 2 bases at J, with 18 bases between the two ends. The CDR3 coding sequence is TGTGCCAGCAGCTCACTAGATCCCATCGATACCTACGAGCAGTACTTC. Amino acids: CASSSLDPIDTYEQYF. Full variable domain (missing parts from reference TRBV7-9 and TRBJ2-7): DTGVSQNPRHKITKRGQNVTFRCDPISEHNRLYWYRQTLGQGPEFLTYFQNEAQLEKSRLLSDRFSAERPKGSFSTLEIQRTEQGDSAMYLCASSSLDPIDTYEQYFGPGTRLTVT.

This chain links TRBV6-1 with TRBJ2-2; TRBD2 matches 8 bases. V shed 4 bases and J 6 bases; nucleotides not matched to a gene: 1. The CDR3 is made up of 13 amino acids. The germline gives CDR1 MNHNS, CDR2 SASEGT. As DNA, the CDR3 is TGTGCCAGCAGTGGAGCGGGAGCCGGGGAGCTGTTTTTT. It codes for CASSGAGAGELFF.

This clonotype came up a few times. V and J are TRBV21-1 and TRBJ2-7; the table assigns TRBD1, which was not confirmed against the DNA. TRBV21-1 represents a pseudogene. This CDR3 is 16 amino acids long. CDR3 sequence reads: CASSKSPRHSSYEQYV. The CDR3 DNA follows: TGTGCCAGCAGCAAAAGCCCCCGGCACAGCTCCTACGAGCAGTACGTC.

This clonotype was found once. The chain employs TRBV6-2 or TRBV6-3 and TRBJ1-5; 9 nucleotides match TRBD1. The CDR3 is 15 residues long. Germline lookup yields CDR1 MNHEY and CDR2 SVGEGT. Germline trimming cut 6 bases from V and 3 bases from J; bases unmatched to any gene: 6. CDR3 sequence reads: CASSPGTGPNQPQHF. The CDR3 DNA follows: TGTGCCAGCAGCCCCGGGACAGGGCCCAATCAGCCCCAGCATTTT.

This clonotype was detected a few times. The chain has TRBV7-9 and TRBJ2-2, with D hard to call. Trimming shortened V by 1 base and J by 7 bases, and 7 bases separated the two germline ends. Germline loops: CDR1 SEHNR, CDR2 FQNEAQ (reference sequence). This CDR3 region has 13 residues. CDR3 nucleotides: TGTGCCAGCAGCTTAGTCGTACTCGGGGAGCTGTTTTTT. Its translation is CASSLVVLGELFF.

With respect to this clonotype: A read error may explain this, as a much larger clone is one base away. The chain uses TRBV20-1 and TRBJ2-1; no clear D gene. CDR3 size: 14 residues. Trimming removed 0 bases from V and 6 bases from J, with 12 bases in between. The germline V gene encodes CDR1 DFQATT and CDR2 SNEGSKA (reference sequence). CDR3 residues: CSAREGRVLNEQFF. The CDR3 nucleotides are TGCAGTGCTAGAGAGGGCCGGGTACTCAATGAGCAGTTCTTC.

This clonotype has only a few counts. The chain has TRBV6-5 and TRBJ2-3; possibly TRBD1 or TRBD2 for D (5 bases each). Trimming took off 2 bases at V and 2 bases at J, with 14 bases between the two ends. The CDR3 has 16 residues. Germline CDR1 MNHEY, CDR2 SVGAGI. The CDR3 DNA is TGTGCCAGCAGTTACGGGGGTTTGACAGACACAGATACGCAGTATTTT. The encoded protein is CASSYGGLTDTDTQYF.

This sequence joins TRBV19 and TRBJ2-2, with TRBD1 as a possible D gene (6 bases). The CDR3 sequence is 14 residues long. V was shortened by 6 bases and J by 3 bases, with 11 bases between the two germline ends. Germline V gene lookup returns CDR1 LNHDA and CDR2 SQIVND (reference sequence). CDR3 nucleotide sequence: TGTGCCAGTAGAAGACAGGCGCACACCGGGGAGCTGTTTTTT. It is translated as CASRRQAHTGELFF.

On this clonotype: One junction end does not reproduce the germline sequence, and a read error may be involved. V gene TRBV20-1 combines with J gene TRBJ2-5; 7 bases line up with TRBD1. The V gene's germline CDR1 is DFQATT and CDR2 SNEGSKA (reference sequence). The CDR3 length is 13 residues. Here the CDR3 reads CSATPDRAETHYF. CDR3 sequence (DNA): TGCAGTGCTACACCAGACAGGGCCGAGACCCACTACTTC.

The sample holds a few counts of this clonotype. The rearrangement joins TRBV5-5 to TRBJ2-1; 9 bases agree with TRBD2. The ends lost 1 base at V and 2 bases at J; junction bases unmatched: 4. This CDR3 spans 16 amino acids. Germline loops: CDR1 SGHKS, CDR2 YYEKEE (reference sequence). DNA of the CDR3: TGTGCCAGCAGCTTGCTAGCGGGACCCCCCTACAATGAGCAGTTCTTC. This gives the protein CASSLLAGPPYNEQFF.